A selection of T cell receptor beta chains follows, all from one sample in a study of T-cell reconstitution after alpha-beta-depleted transplantation in children. Using its own MiXCR run on the PCR reads, TCRdb lists one record per CDR3 protein. The sample lists approximately 230,000 distinct CDR3 sequences, 20% to 30% occurring once. The sample in question was PBMCs, mostly from graft donor cells, obtained 360 days after TCRalphabeta/CD19-depleted stem cell transplant. Receptor source: a female patient between 2 and 15 years old who had a stem cell transplant for congenital amegakaryocytic thrombocytopenia, so the T cells may come from the graft donor. CDR3s include the opening cysteine and the closing phenylalanine or tryptophan. A D gene is named only where the DNA matches it firmly. Rows give clone size only sometimes, using once, few, many, or a class for an expanded clone.

v_gene,j_gene,d_gene,abundance,CDR3aa,CDR3nt
TRBV4-1,TRBJ2-3,.,.,CASSHPDSRDTQYF,TGCGCCAGCAGCCACCCGGACAGTCGGGATACGCAGTATTTT
TRBV6-5,TRBJ1-4,.,few,CASSYSDNEKLFF,TGTGCCAGCAGTTATAGCGATAATGAAAAACTGTTTTTT
TRBV11-2,TRBJ2-7,.,few,CASSRTPTTYEQYF,TGTGCCAGCAGCCGGACTCCCACTACCTACGAGCAGTACTTC
TRBV20-1,TRBJ2-7,.,.,CSARDLGYSYEQYF,TGCAGTGCTAGAGATCTCGGGTACTCCTACGAGCAGTACTTC
TRBV12-3/TRBV12-4,TRBJ2-5,.,many,CASSLVKGSLETQYF,TGTGCCAGCAGTTTAGTTAAGGGAAGTTTAGAGACCCAGTACTTC
TRBV20-1,TRBJ2-1,.,few,CSARDLGGAIYNEQFF,TGCAGTGCTAGAGATCTGGGGGGGGCCATCTACAATGAGCAGTTCTTC
TRBV24-1,TRBJ2-6,.,few,CATSDPTGSGANVLTF,TGTGCCACCAGTGACCCAACAGGATCTGGGGCCAACGTCCTGACTTTC
TRBV4-2,TRBJ2-5,TRBD1,few,CASRRTGGGGTQYF,TGTGCCAGCCGCCGGACAGGGGGGGGAGGGACCCAGTACTTC
TRBV6-1,TRBJ1-3,.,.,CASRLRDGPGKTIYF,TGTGCCAGCAGACTCCGGGACGGACCTGGAAAAACCATATATTTT
TRBV12-3/TRBV12-4,TRBJ2-1,TRBD1,.,CASTYRGEQFF,TGTGCCAGCACTTACAGGGGCGAGCAGTTCTTC
TRBV5-1,TRBJ2-3,.,.,CASRSTRGGDTQYF,TGCGCCAGCCGGAGTACCAGGGGTGGAGATACGCAGTATTTT
TRBV28,TRBJ2-3,.,.,CASRDRATDTQYF,TGTGCCAGCAGGGACCGGGCCACAGATACGCAGTATTTT
TRBV5-1,TRBJ1-2,.,.,CASSLGVGQGDGYTF,TGCGCCAGCAGCTTGGGAGTGGGGCAGGGCGATGGCTACACCTTC
TRBV6-2/TRBV6-3,TRBJ2-1,.,few,CASSQLANEQFF,TGTGCCAGCAGTCAACTAGCCAATGAGCAGTTCTTC
TRBV20-1,TRBJ1-5,.,.,CSASSGRGSPQHF,TGCAGTGCTAGTTCCGGGCGGGGAAGCCCCCAGCATTTT
TRBV12-3/TRBV12-4,TRBJ2-1,TRBD2,.,CATGFGGGTNEQFF,TGTGCCACAGGGTTCGGGGGAGGGACCAATGAGCAGTTCTTC
TRBV11-2,TRBJ2-2,.,.,CASSLDPPWLNTGELFF,TGTGCCAGCAGCTTAGACCCCCCGTGGCTGAACACCGGGGAGCTGTTTTTT
TRBV3-1,TRBJ2-3,.,.,CACTQRVNPGRYTDTQYF,TGTGCCTGCACCCAGAGGGTAAATCCGGGAAGGTACACAGATACGCAGTATTTT
TRBV28,TRBJ2-3,.,.,CASSFPKGSFRSDTQYF,TGTGCCAGCAGTTTCCCCAAGGGTAGCTTTAGGTCAGATACGCAGTATTTT
TRBV20-1,TRBJ2-7,TRBD1,few,CSARDTRQGVSYEQYF,TGCAGTGCTAGAGATACGAGACAGGGGGTCTCCTACGAGCAGTACTTC
TRBV5-1,TRBJ2-3,.,.,CASSLVGATSTDTQYF,TGCGCCAGCAGCTTGGTTGGGGCAACTAGCACAGATACGCAGTATTTT
TRBV20-1,TRBJ1-1,.,few,CIVGGIGTEAFF,TGCATTGTGGGGGGAATTGGCACTGAAGCTTTCTTT
TRBV5-1,TRBJ2-5,.,few,CASSVATQETQYF,TGCGCCAGCAGCGTAGCGACCCAAGAGACCCAGTACTTC
TRBV4-1,TRBJ2-7,TRBD1,few,CASSQGTGFPLEQYF,TGCGCCAGCAGCCAAGGGACAGGGTTTCCCCTCGAGCAGTACTTC
TRBV6-1,TRBJ2-7,TRBD2,.,CASSEIAGWYEQYF,TGTGCCAGCAGTGAGATAGCGGGATGGTACGAGCAGTACTTC
TRBV5-6,TRBJ2-5,.,.,CASSSSGLLTQYF,TGTGCCAGCAGCTCTTCGGGCCTTTTAACCCAGTACTTC
TRBV15,TRBJ2-5,TRBD2,.,CATSRDRLAAGETQYF,TGTGCCACCAGCAGAGATAGGCTAGCGGCTGGGGAGACCCAGTACTTC
TRBV29-1,TRBJ2-2,.,many,CSVERGYTGELFF,TGCAGCGTTGAACGGGGGTACACCGGGGAGCTGTTTTTT
TRBV20-1,TRBJ2-1,TRBD2,.,CSAPLAGGPYGNEQFF,TGCAGTGCGCCCCTAGCGGGAGGGCCCTACGGCAATGAGCAGTTCTTC
TRBV10-3,TRBJ2-7,TRBD1,many,CAIRDRSSYEQYF,TGTGCCATCCGGGACAGGTCGTCGTACGAGCAGTACTTC
TRBV6-6,TRBJ1-6,.,few,CASSYGFNSPLHF,TGTGCCAGCAGTTACGGGTTTAATTCACCCCTCCACTTT
TRBV20-1,TRBJ2-1,TRBD2,few,CSAVTSGTYNEQFF,TGCAGTGCTGTTACTAGCGGGACCTACAATGAGCAGTTCTTC
TRBV24-1,TRBJ2-2,.,.,CATSDSLGEDTGELFF,TGTGCCACCAGTGATTCCCTAGGGGAGGACACCGGGGAGCTGTTTTTT
TRBV6-1,TRBJ2-3,.,.,CASSEGPLYTDTQYF,TGTGCCAGCAGTGAAGGTCCCCTCTACACAGATACGCAGTATTTT
TRBV12-3/TRBV12-4,TRBJ2-7,.,.,CASSLDTLRYEQYF,TGTGCCAGCAGTCTAGACACCTTAAGGTACGAGCAGTACTTC
TRBV5-8,TRBJ1-1,.,few,CASSHSGSPEAFF,TGTGCCAGCAGCCATTCAGGGAGCCCTGAAGCTTTCTTT
TRBV6-2/TRBV6-3,TRBJ2-1,TRBD2,.,CASSRIITSGGYNEQFF,TGTGCCAGCAGCCGCATCATCACTAGCGGGGGCTACAATGAGCAGTTCTTC
TRBV20-1,TRBJ2-2,.,.,CSARDLGWGGRSGELFF,TGCAGTGCTAGAGATCTCGGGTGGGGGGGGCGTAGCGGGGAGCTGTTTTTT
TRBV5-1,TRBJ1-6,.,.,CASSLVPAVMNSPLHF,TGCGCCAGCAGCTTGGTCCCAGCAGTGATGAATTCACCCCTCCACTTT
TRBV6-5,TRBJ1-1,TRBD1,many,CASSYYGTGKNTEAFF,TGTGCCAGCAGTTACTATGGGACAGGGAAAAACACTGAAGCTTTCTTT
TRBV4-3,TRBJ2-1,TRBD2,.,CASSHTSDEQFF,TGCGCCAGCAGTCATACTAGCGATGAGCAGTTCTTC
TRBV7-2,TRBJ1-1,.,.,CASSLRAGREAFF,TGTGCCAGCAGCTTACGTGCAGGGCGTGAAGCTTTCTTT
TRBV11-2,TRBJ1-1,.,few,CASSLDWVTEAFF,TGTGCCAGCAGCTTAGACTGGGTTACTGAAGCTTTCTTT
TRBV5-6,TRBJ2-7,.,few,CASSLLTRDFSEQYF,TGTGCCAGCAGCTTGCTTACCCGGGACTTCAGCGAGCAGTACTTC
TRBV19,TRBJ2-5,.,once,CASSISDGGETQYF,TGTGCCAGTAGTATCAGTGATGGAGGAGAGACCCAGTACTTC
TRBV5-1,TRBJ2-7,TRBD1,many,CASSLVKHRDRIDYEQYF,TGCGCCAGCAGCTTGGTTAAGCATAGGGACAGGATCGACTACGAGCAGTACTTC
TRBV18,TRBJ1-5,TRBD1,few,CASSQGAYGQPQHF,TGTGCCAGCTCACAGGGGGCTTATGGTCAGCCCCAGCATTTT
TRBV4-3,TRBJ1-2,TRBD1,few,CASSHQTGGGYGYTF,TGCGCCAGCAGCCATCAAACAGGGGGGGGCTATGGCTACACCTTC
TRBV2,TRBJ2-7,.,few,CASSSPGGPRDSEQYF,TGTGCCAGCAGTAGTCCCGGGGGGCCCAGGGACTCCGAGCAGTACTTC
TRBV20-1,TRBJ1-2,.,few,CSAAIDGGGYTF,TGCAGTGCTGCTATAGATGGGGGTGGCTACACCTTC
TRBV20-1,TRBJ2-1,TRBD2,few,CSARSGTSVPYNEQFF,TGCAGTGCTAGGTCAGGGACTAGCGTTCCCTACAATGAGCAGTTCTTC
TRBV6-6,TRBJ2-4,.,.,CASSPGLENIQYF,TGTGCCAGCAGCCCGGGACTCGAAAACATTCAGTACTTC
TRBV4-2,TRBJ2-7,.,few,CASSQDGGAGRPYEQYF,TGTGCCAGCAGCCAAGATGGTGGCGCGGGACGCCCCTACGAGCAGTACTTC
TRBV4-3,TRBJ1-2,TRBD1,few,CASSPGDRGYGYTF,TGCGCCAGCAGCCCAGGGGACAGGGGCTATGGCTACACCTTC
TRBV5-4,TRBJ2-3,.,.,CASSSRDLVYTQYF,TGTGCCAGCAGCTCCCGGGACTTGGTGTATACGCAGTATTTT